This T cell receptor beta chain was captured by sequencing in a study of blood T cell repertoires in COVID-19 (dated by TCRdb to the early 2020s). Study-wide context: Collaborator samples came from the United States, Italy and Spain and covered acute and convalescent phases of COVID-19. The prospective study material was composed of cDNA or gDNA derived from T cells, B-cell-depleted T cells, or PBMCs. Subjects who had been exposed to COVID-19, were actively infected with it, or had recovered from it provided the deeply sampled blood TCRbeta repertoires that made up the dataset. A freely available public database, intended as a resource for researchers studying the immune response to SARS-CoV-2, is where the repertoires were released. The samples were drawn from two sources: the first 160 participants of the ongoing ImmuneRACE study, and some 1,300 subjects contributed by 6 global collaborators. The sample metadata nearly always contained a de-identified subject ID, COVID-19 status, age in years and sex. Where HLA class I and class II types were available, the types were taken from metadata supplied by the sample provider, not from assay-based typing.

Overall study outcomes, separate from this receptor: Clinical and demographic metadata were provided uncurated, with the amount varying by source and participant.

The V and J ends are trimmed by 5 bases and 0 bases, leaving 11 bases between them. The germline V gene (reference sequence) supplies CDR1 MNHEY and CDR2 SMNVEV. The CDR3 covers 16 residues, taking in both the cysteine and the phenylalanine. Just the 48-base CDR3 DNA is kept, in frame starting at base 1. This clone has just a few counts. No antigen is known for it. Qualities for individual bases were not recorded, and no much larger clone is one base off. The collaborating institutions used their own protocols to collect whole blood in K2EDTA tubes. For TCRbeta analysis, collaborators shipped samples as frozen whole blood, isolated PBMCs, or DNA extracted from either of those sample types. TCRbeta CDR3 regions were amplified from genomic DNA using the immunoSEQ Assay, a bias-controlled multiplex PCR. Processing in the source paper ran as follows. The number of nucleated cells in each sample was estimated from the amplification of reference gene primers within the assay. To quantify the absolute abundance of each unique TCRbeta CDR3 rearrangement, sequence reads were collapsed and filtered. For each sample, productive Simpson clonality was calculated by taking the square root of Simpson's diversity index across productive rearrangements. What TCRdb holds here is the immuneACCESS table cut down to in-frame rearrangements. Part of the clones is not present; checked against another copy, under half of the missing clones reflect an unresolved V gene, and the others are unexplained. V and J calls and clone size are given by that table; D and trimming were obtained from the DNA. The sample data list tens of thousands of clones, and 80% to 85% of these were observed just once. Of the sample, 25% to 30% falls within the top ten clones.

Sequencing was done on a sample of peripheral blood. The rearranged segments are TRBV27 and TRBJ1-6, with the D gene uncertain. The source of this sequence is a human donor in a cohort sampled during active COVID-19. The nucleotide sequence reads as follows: TGTGCCAGCAGTGAGTCGAAGAGCTCCTATAATTCACCCCTCCACTTT. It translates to CASSESKSSYNSPLHF.